This T cell receptor (beta chain) is drawn from a study of blood T cell repertoires in COVID-19. The wider study: Material from acute and convalescent COVID-19 was sourced from the United States, Italy and Spain.

The CDR3 extends over 15 amino acids. Per germline, CDR1 SGHTS and CDR2 YDEGEE. V lost 4 bases and J lost 4; bases outside the gene matches: 9. Profiled with immunoSEQ multiplex PCR; TCRdb holds only in-frame clones, not every one. Of about 400,000 clones in the sample, around 90% are singletons; the top ten hold approximately 2.9%. The clonotype originates from a human donor in a cohort sampled during active COVID-19. V and J are TRBV5-8 and TRBJ2-5; 8 bases match TRBD1. Sequenced input: peripheral blood. CDR3: CASSRGQAGGETQYF. CDR3 in DNA: TGTGCCAGCAGCCGGGGACAGGCGGGTGGAGAGACCCAGTACTTC. The variable domain in full, with the rest retrieved from reference TRBV5-8 and TRBJ2-5, is EAGVTQSPTHLIKTRGQQATLRCSPISGHTSVYWYQQALGLGLQFLLWYDEGEERNRGNFPPRFSGRQFPNYSSELNVNALELEDSALYLCASSRGQAGGETQYFGPGTRLLVL.